Described below is a single TCR beta chain sequence and its context. The data were obtained in a study of blood T cell repertoires in COVID-19. In the original workflow: Amplification from reference gene primers served as the basis for estimated nucleated cell counts. The method was immunoSEQ multiplex PCR; TCRdb's version includes in-frame clones alone and lacks a portion of them. That table furnishes V, J and clone size, whereas the DNA furnished D and trimming. The table records some 50,000 clones, about 86% of them present only once. The sequence derives from a man aged 45-65 years with acute or convalescent COVID-19. The sequenced sample was peripheral blood.

The CDR3 region is CASTLSGSNEQFF. The CDR3, as DNA: TGTGCCAGCACCCTTAGCGGGAGTAATGAGCAGTTCTTC. The rearrangement links TRBV6-5 to TRBJ2-1; 9 bases are a match to TRBD2. The length of the CDR3 is 13 residues. Germline CDR1 is MNHEY and CDR2 is SVGAGI. V was clipped by 7 bases and J by 7 bases; unmatched bases: 5.